This is a list of T cell receptor beta chains from one sample in a study of technical replicates of blood from several donors. Clones were read by immunoSEQ multiplex PCR, and TCRdb kept only the in-frame ones, dropping some. The sample contains fewer than 60,000 clones, 80% to 95% of which appear only once. Sequences were obtained from PBMCs. The receptors originated from a human donor in good health. Some clones in this sample may be carry-over from other donors' samples. Both conserved end residues are part of each CDR3. The order of the fields is J gene, CDR3 length, V gene, D gene, clone size, CDR3 protein, CDR3 DNA. D genes are given only for firm matches. The size entry is marked missing in some rows and otherwise reads once, few, many or a size class.

j_gene: TRBJ1-1; len: 15; v_gene: TRBV10-3; d_gene: -; abundance: -; CDR3aa: CAISEADSRNTEAFF; CDR3nt: TGTGCCATCAGTGAAGCGGACAGCAGGAACACTGAAGCTTTCTTT
j_gene: TRBJ2-7; len: 14; v_gene: TRBV5-1; d_gene: TRBD2; abundance: -; CDR3aa: CASSFETSGEEQYF; CDR3nt: TGCGCCAGCAGCTTTGAGACTAGCGGTGAGGAGCAGTACTTC
j_gene: TRBJ1-4; len: 16; v_gene: TRBV5-8; d_gene: -; abundance: once; CDR3aa: CASSWATGTTNEKLFF; CDR3nt: TGTGCCAGCAGCTGGGCGACAGGCACAACTAATGAAAAACTGTTTTTT
j_gene: TRBJ2-5; len: 14; v_gene: TRBV5-1; d_gene: -; abundance: -; CDR3aa: CASSPGTQQETQYF; CDR3nt: TGCGCCAGCAGCCCCGGGACACAACAAGAGACCCAGTACTTC
j_gene: TRBJ2-2; len: 14; v_gene: TRBV7-2; d_gene: TRBD2; abundance: -; CDR3aa: CASSLVAGAGELFF; CDR3nt: TGTGCCAGCAGCTTAGTAGCGGGAGCCGGGGAGCTGTTTTTT
j_gene: TRBJ2-7; len: 13; v_gene: TRBV25-1; d_gene: TRBD1; abundance: once; CDR3aa: CASGEDRAYEQYF; CDR3nt: TGTGCCAGCGGGGAAGACAGGGCCTACGAGCAGTACTTC
j_gene: TRBJ2-7; len: 12; v_gene: TRBV4-2; d_gene: -; abundance: -; CDR3aa: CASSRDSYEQYF; CDR3nt: TGTGCCAGCAGTCGAGACAGCTACGAGCAGTACTTC
j_gene: TRBJ2-1; len: 13; v_gene: TRBV7-8; d_gene: -; abundance: -; CDR3aa: CASSLSSHNEQFF; CDR3nt: TGTGCCAGCAGCCTTAGTTCACACAATGAGCAGTTCTTC
j_gene: TRBJ2-1; len: 15; v_gene: TRBV10-3; d_gene: TRBD2; abundance: -; CDR3aa: CATRTSGRHDNEQFF; CDR3nt: TGTGCCACAAGGACTAGCGGGAGGCATGACAATGAGCAGTTCTTC
j_gene: TRBJ2-2; len: 15; v_gene: TRBV25-1; d_gene: TRBD1; abundance: -; CDR3aa: CASGPSGGNTGELFF; CDR3nt: TGTGCCAGCGGACCCTCAGGGGGCAACACCGGGGAGCTGTTTTTT
j_gene: TRBJ1-1; len: 14; v_gene: TRBV6-1; d_gene: TRBD1; abundance: -; CDR3aa: CASSGTGGGAEAFF; CDR3nt: TGTGCCAGCAGTGGTACAGGGGGCGGCGCTGAAGCTTTCTTT
j_gene: TRBJ1-6; len: 14; v_gene: TRBV11-2; d_gene: TRBD1; abundance: -; CDR3aa: CASSLRQGRSPLHF; CDR3nt: TGTGCCAGCAGCTTAAGACAGGGCAGGTCACCCCTCCACTTT
j_gene: TRBJ2-2; len: 14; v_gene: TRBV11-2; d_gene: -; abundance: -; CDR3aa: CASSLNVFIGELFF; CDR3nt: TGTGCCAGCAGCTTAAATGTATTTATCGGGGAGCTGTTTTTT
j_gene: TRBJ2-4; len: 15; v_gene: TRBV4-3; d_gene: -; abundance: -; CDR3aa: CASSQELQGRDIQYF; CDR3nt: TGCGCCAGCAGCCAAGAGCTACAGGGACGGGACATTCAGTACTTC
j_gene: TRBJ1-2; len: 13; v_gene: TRBV4-3; d_gene: -; abundance: -; CDR3aa: CASSLGQSYGYTF; CDR3nt: TGCGCCAGCAGCCTCGGACAGAGCTATGGCTACACCTTC
j_gene: TRBJ1-1; len: 15; v_gene: TRBV7-6; d_gene: TRBD1; abundance: -; CDR3aa: CASSSRQGTDTEAFF; CDR3nt: TGTGCCAGCAGCTCACGACAGGGGACGGACACTGAAGCTTTCTTT
j_gene: TRBJ1-2; len: 17; v_gene: TRBV14; d_gene: -; abundance: -; CDR3aa: CASSQDFITRSPYGYTF; CDR3nt: TGTGCCAGCAGTCAAGATTTTATCACCAGGTCTCCCTATGGCTACACCTTC
j_gene: TRBJ2-1; len: 15; v_gene: TRBV5-1; d_gene: TRBD2; abundance: -; CDR3aa: CASSWLTSTYNEQFF; CDR3nt: TGCGCCAGCAGCTGGCTGACTAGCACGTACAATGAGCAGTTCTTC
j_gene: TRBJ1-1; len: 13; v_gene: TRBV15; d_gene: -; abundance: -; CDR3aa: CATSRERVGAAFF; CDR3nt: TGTGCCACCAGCAGAGAAAGAGTTGGAGCAGCTTTCTTT
j_gene: TRBJ1-1; len: 16; v_gene: TRBV30; d_gene: TRBD1; abundance: few; CDR3aa: CAWSDPSTGRSTEAFF; CDR3nt: TGTGCCTGGAGTGACCCTTCGACAGGGCGATCCACTGAAGCTTTCTTT
j_gene: TRBJ2-7; len: 13; v_gene: TRBV11-2; d_gene: -; abundance: -; CDR3aa: CASSFADYYEQYF; CDR3nt: TGTGCCAGCAGCTTCGCCGACTACTACGAGCAGTACTTC
j_gene: TRBJ2-5; len: 17; v_gene: TRBV7-2; d_gene: TRBD2; abundance: -; CDR3aa: CASSLSLAGLYQETQYF; CDR3nt: TGTGCCAGCAGCTTATCGCTAGCGGGGTTGTACCAAGAGACCCAGTACTTC
j_gene: TRBJ2-3; len: 13; v_gene: TRBV7-2; d_gene: -; abundance: -; CDR3aa: CASSFATGDTQYF; CDR3nt: TGTGCCAGCAGCTTTGCGACAGGAGATACGCAGTATTTT
j_gene: TRBJ1-2; len: 13; v_gene: TRBV9; d_gene: -; abundance: -; CDR3aa: CASSPTDTGGYTF; CDR3nt: TGTGCCAGCAGCCCCACCGATACAGGCGGCTACACCTTC
j_gene: TRBJ2-3; len: 12; v_gene: TRBV5-8; d_gene: -; abundance: -; CDR3aa: CASGRRADTQYF; CDR3nt: TGTGCCAGCGGCAGGCGGGCAGATACGCAGTATTTT
j_gene: TRBJ1-6; len: 16; v_gene: TRBV7-8; d_gene: -; abundance: -; CDR3aa: CASSLSASSYNSPLHF; CDR3nt: TGTGCCAGCAGCTTAAGTGCGAGCTCCTATAATTCACCCCTCCACTTT
j_gene: TRBJ1-2; len: 10; v_gene: TRBV19; d_gene: -; abundance: -; CDR3aa: CASWAVGYTF; CDR3nt: TGTGCCAGTTGGGCTGTTGGCTACACCTTC
j_gene: TRBJ1-1; len: 15; v_gene: TRBV6-5; d_gene: -; abundance: -; CDR3aa: CASSYFPIKYTEAFF; CDR3nt: TGTGCCAGCAGTTACTTCCCTATCAAGTACACTGAAGCTTTCTTT
j_gene: TRBJ1-1; len: 15; v_gene: TRBV12-5; d_gene: -; abundance: -; CDR3aa: CASGLGGGVNTEAFF; CDR3nt: TGTGCTAGTGGTTTGGGGGGGGGAGTGAACACTGAAGCTTTCTTT
j_gene: TRBJ2-5; len: 18; v_gene: TRBV7-2; d_gene: TRBD2; abundance: -; CDR3aa: CASSLGGGAWSSQETQYF; CDR3nt: TGTGCCAGCAGCCTGGGCGGGGGGGCATGGTCCTCCCAAGAGACCCAGTACTTC
j_gene: TRBJ2-7; len: 14; v_gene: TRBV10-3; d_gene: -; abundance: many; CDR3aa: CAITETHRSYEQYF; CDR3nt: TGTGCCATCACAGAGACTCACCGGTCCTACGAGCAGTACTTC
j_gene: TRBJ1-5; len: 15; v_gene: TRBV10-3; d_gene: -; abundance: -; CDR3aa: CAISESLGGNQPQHF; CDR3nt: TGTGCCATCAGTGAGTCTCTCGGTGGCAATCAGCCCCAGCATTTT
j_gene: TRBJ2-3; len: 14; v_gene: TRBV30; d_gene: -; abundance: -; CDR3aa: CAWSVLAGSDTQYF; CDR3nt: TGTGCCTGGAGTGTACTCGCAGGCTCAGATACGCAGTATTTT
j_gene: TRBJ2-7; len: 15; v_gene: TRBV7-6; d_gene: -; abundance: -; CDR3aa: CASSPEQGSFYEQYF; CDR3nt: TGTGCCAGCAGCCCGGAACAGGGTAGCTTCTACGAGCAGTACTTC
j_gene: TRBJ1-2; len: 12; v_gene: TRBV6-5; d_gene: -; abundance: -; CDR3aa: CASRQFNWGYTF; CDR3nt: TGTGCCAGCCGACAGTTTAACTGGGGCTACACCTTC
j_gene: TRBJ1-1; len: 15; v_gene: TRBV5-4; d_gene: -; abundance: -; CDR3aa: CASSTTGLLNTEAFF; CDR3nt: TGTGCCAGCAGCACGACGGGACTGCTGAACACTGAAGCTTTCTTT
j_gene: TRBJ2-1; len: 17; v_gene: TRBV5-6; d_gene: TRBD2; abundance: -; CDR3aa: CASSSRSTGRRSNEQFF; CDR3nt: TGTGCCAGCAGCTCGCGTTCCACCGGGAGGCGGTCCAATGAGCAGTTCTTC
j_gene: TRBJ1-6; len: 14; v_gene: TRBV10-3; d_gene: -; abundance: -; CDR3aa: CAISGGGYNSPLHF; CDR3nt: TGTGCCATCAGTGGGGGCGGATATAATTCACCCCTCCACTTT
j_gene: TRBJ1-1; len: 15; v_gene: TRBV4-3; d_gene: TRBD1; abundance: -; CDR3aa: CASSRQTGFGTEAFF; CDR3nt: TGCGCCAGCAGCCGCCAGACAGGGTTTGGGACTGAAGCTTTCTTT
j_gene: TRBJ2-7; len: 14; v_gene: TRBV7-2; d_gene: -; abundance: -; CDR3aa: CASSLPTLQYEQYF; CDR3nt: TGTGCCAGCAGCTTACCGACGTTACAGTACGAGCAGTACTTC
j_gene: TRBJ1-5; len: 15; v_gene: TRBV27; d_gene: -; abundance: -; CDR3aa: CASSLEGFDNQPQHF; CDR3nt: TGTGCCAGCAGTTTAGAGGGTTTCGACAATCAGCCCCAGCATTTT
j_gene: TRBJ1-4; len: 15; v_gene: TRBV7-9; d_gene: -; abundance: -; CDR3aa: CASSSSDSNNEKLFF; CDR3nt: TGTGCCAGCAGCTCGAGTGACAGTAATAATGAAAAACTGTTTTTT
j_gene: TRBJ2-7; len: 14; v_gene: TRBV7-6; d_gene: TRBD1; abundance: once; CDR3aa: CASSLERDSYEQYF; CDR3nt: TGTGCCAGCAGCTTAGAACGGGACAGCTACGAGCAGTACTTC
j_gene: TRBJ2-6; len: 15; v_gene: TRBV25-1; d_gene: TRBD2; abundance: -; CDR3aa: CASTGGWSGANVLTF; CDR3nt: TGTGCCAGCACCGGGGGGTGGTCTGGGGCCAACGTCCTGACTTTC
j_gene: TRBJ2-7; len: 12; v_gene: TRBV11-3; d_gene: TRBD2; abundance: -; CDR3aa: CASSLRGDEQYF; CDR3nt: TGTGCCAGCAGCCTACGGGGGGACGAGCAGTACTTC
j_gene: TRBJ2-4; len: 15; v_gene: TRBV19; d_gene: TRBD2; abundance: -; CDR3aa: CASSIYAGGKNIQYF; CDR3nt: TGTGCCAGTAGTATTTATGCGGGAGGCAAAAACATTCAGTACTTC